The rows below give T cell receptor beta chains drawn from one sample of a study of identical twins. TCRdb called the 5' RACE reads again in MiXCR, with one record for every CDR3 protein. The sample lists 450,000 or so distinct CDR3 sequences, approximately 15% occurring once. This same sample was also part of a study on yellow fever vaccine responses in identical twins.

Specimen: CD4+ T cells sorted from blood. These receptors originate from a woman aged 18-30 years in good health. Each CDR3 is given with its conserved first and last residue. The order of the fields is V gene, J gene, D gene, clone size, CDR3 protein, CDR3 DNA. The D gene is left open where the match is weak. Size is stated for part of the rows, as once, few or many counts, or as a class when the clone is expanded.

TRBV14	TRBJ2-2	TRBD2	few	CASSRASGRGTGELFF	TGTGCCAGCAGCCGAGCTAGCGGGAGAGGAACCGGGGAGCTGTTTTTT
TRBV6-6	TRBJ2-3	.	few	CASSYEAENTQYF	TGTGCCAGCAGTTACGAGGCTGAGAATACGCAGTATTTT
TRBV5-1	TRBJ1-2	.	.	CASSAGLGNGYTF	TGCGCCAGCAGCGCAGGTCTTGGGAATGGCTACACCTTC
TRBV20-1	TRBJ2-1	.	.	CCWGPQSYNEQFF	TGCTGCTGGGGCCCACAGAGCTACAATGAGCAGTTCTTC
TRBV29-1	TRBJ2-2	TRBD2	few	CSVGRGAVGELFF	TGCAGCGTTGGGCGGGGGGCGGTCGGGGAGCTGTTTTTT
TRBV20-1	TRBJ1-5	.	.	CSAHRPGGNQPQHF	TGCAGTGCCCATAGGCCTGGGGGCAATCAGCCCCAGCATTTT
TRBV7-2	TRBJ2-7	.	many	CASSASSYEQYF	TGTGCCAGCAGCGCGAGCTCCTACGAGCAGTACTTC
TRBV6-2/TRBV6-3	TRBJ2-1	.	.	CASSYSAGGGNNEQFF	TGTGCCAGCAGTTACTCGGCAGGGGGAGGGAACAATGAGCAGTTCTTC
TRBV29-1	TRBJ2-1	TRBD1	many	CSVTRSGTGVYNEQFF	TGCAGCGTCACGCGTTCCGGGACAGGTGTCTACAATGAGCAGTTCTTC
TRBV27	TRBJ2-2	TRBD1	few	CASSFRDRGNTGELFF	TGTGCCAGCAGTTTTCGGGACAGGGGTAACACCGGGGAGCTGTTTTTT
TRBV30	TRBJ1-4	.	few	CAWSDFGHQEKLFF	TGTGCCTGGAGTGATTTTGGGCATCAGGAAAAACTGTTTTTT
TRBV12-3/TRBV12-4	TRBJ2-2	.	many	CASSLTSTGELFF	TGTGCCAGCAGTTTGACTAGCACCGGGGAGCTGTTTTTT
TRBV6-2/TRBV6-3	TRBJ2-5	TRBD1	.	CASSYSPTGVQETQYF	TGTGCCAGCAGTTACTCGCCGACAGGGGTCCAAGAGACCCAGTACTTC
TRBV10-2	TRBJ2-3	.	many	CASQSGYRAETDTQYF	TGCGCCAGCCAGAGCGGGTACAGGGCGGAAACAGATACGCAGTATTTT
TRBV20-1	TRBJ2-7	.	few	CSAGPGRGDEQYF	TGCAGTGCTGGGCCAGGGAGAGGCGACGAGCAGTACTTC
TRBV3-1	TRBJ2-1	.	.	CASSQDSGTGNEQFF	TGTGCCAGCAGCCAAGATTCCGGGACGGGCAATGAGCAGTTCTTC
TRBV12-3/TRBV12-4	TRBJ1-1	.	.	CASSLAGKYGNTEAFF	TGTGCCAGCAGTTTAGCAGGGAAGTATGGGAACACTGAAGCTTTCTTT
TRBV4-1	TRBJ2-1	TRBD2	.	CASSRGLAGGLNEQFF	TGCGCCAGCAGCCGAGGATTAGCGGGGGGGCTTAATGAGCAGTTCTTC
TRBV20-1	TRBJ2-2	TRBD1	few	CSVPGQGNTGELFF	TGCAGTGTTCCGGGACAGGGGAACACCGGGGAGCTGTTTTTT
TRBV5-1	TRBJ2-1	.	.	CASSEASSYNEQFF	TGCGCCAGCAGCGAGGCGAGCTCCTACAATGAGCAGTTCTTC
TRBV11-2	TRBJ2-5	TRBD2	.	CASSERLAGGPVETQYF	TGTGCCAGCAGCGAGCGACTAGCGGGGGGGCCTGTGGAGACCCAGTACTTC
TRBV6-1	TRBJ2-6	.	.	CASPFAGATSGANVLTF	TGTGCCAGCCCCTTTGCGGGGGCGACCTCTGGGGCCAACGTCCTGACTTTC
TRBV24-1	TRBJ2-1	.	many	CATSESSGNEQFF	TGTGCCACCAGTGAAAGCAGCGGCAATGAGCAGTTCTTC
TRBV3-1	TRBJ1-1	.	few	CASSQERAEAYTEAFF	TGTGCCAGCAGCCAAGAGAGGGCGGAAGCTTACACTGAAGCTTTCTTT
TRBV29-1	TRBJ2-1	TRBD2	few	CSAATSGSYNEQFF	TGCAGCGCCGCGACTAGCGGCTCCTACAATGAGCAGTTCTTC
TRBV6-5	TRBJ2-4	.	few	CASSYSRGGNIQYF	TGTGCCAGCAGTTACTCGAGAGGGGGAAACATTCAGTACTTC
TRBV3-1	TRBJ2-3	TRBD2	once	CASSQDPAGVWDTQYF	TGTGCCAGCAGCCAAGATCCAGCGGGGGTGTGGGATACGCAGTATTTT
TRBV6-2/TRBV6-3	TRBJ2-5	.	.	CASSEGRTQYF	TGTGCCAGCAGTGAGGGGAGGACCCAGTACTTC
TRBV6-2/TRBV6-3	TRBJ1-1	TRBD1	few	CASTLTGGMIEAFF	TGTGCCAGCACCCTGACAGGGGGAATGATTGAAGCTTTCTTT
TRBV5-1	TRBJ2-7	.	.	CASSTGLRVGGLEQYF	TGCGCCAGCAGCACTGGTCTGAGGGTCGGGGGGCTCGAGCAGTACTTC
TRBV5-1	TRBJ2-7	.	.	CASSRLRGYEQYF	TGCGCCAGCAGCAGGCTTAGAGGCTACGAGCAGTACTTC
TRBV6-2/TRBV6-3	TRBJ2-7	.	.	CASNDLVGLREQYF	TGTGCCAGCAACGACTTGGTCGGTCTGCGCGAGCAGTACTTC
TRBV10-3	TRBJ2-3	TRBD2	few	CAISESSGGAGLSTDTQYF	TGTGCCATCAGTGAGTCGAGCGGGGGGGCCGGATTGAGCACAGATACGCAGTATTTT
TRBV2	TRBJ2-1	.	few	CASSPQGHKQFF	TGTGCCAGCAGTCCCCAGGGCCACAAGCAGTTCTTC
TRBV6-1	TRBJ1-1	.	few	CASRTRRIDTEAFF	TGTGCCAGCAGGACCAGGCGGATCGACACTGAAGCTTTCTTT
TRBV6-5	TRBJ2-5	TRBD2	few	CASSSGKREGQTQYF	TGTGCCAGCAGTTCAGGGAAGCGGGAGGGCCAGACCCAGTACTTC
TRBV27	TRBJ2-5	TRBD2	.	CASSLIAGGSQETQYF	TGTGCCAGCAGTTTGATAGCGGGGGGGTCCCAAGAGACCCAGTACTTC
TRBV7-8	TRBJ2-3	.	.	CATAGEPGGTDTQYF	TGTGCCACCGCCGGGGAGCCCGGGGGAACAGATACGCAGTATTTT
TRBV7-8	TRBJ2-7	TRBD1	.	CASSERQGYEQYF	TGTGCCAGCAGCGAGAGACAGGGTTACGAGCAGTACTTC
TRBV29-1	TRBJ2-1	.	few	CSVGKGGRSLYNEQFF	TGCAGCGTTGGTAAGGGGGGGAGAAGCCTGTACAATGAGCAGTTCTTC
TRBV12-3/TRBV12-4	TRBJ2-1	TRBD2	few	CASSPRLAGGLGEQFF	TGTGCCAGCAGTCCTCGACTAGCGGGGGGGCTAGGTGAGCAGTTCTTC
TRBV20-1	TRBJ2-3	.	few	CSARDPSRSRTDTQYF	TGCAGTGCTAGAGACCCCAGTAGGAGTCGCACAGATACGCAGTATTTT
TRBV24-1	TRBJ2-1	TRBD2	few	CATSDFGLAGGLKQFF	TGTGCCACCAGTGATTTTGGTCTAGCGGGGGGGCTTAAGCAGTTCTTC
TRBV12-3/TRBV12-4	TRBJ2-4	.	.	CASSLSGGLAKNIQYF	TGTGCCAGCAGTCTATCAGGGGGGTTAGCCAAAAACATTCAGTACTTC
TRBV6-2/TRBV6-3	TRBJ2-7	TRBD2	few	CASSYSVWAGRVHEQYF	TGTGCCAGCAGTTACTCCGTGTGGGCGGGGAGGGTCCACGAGCAGTACTTC
TRBV3-1	TRBJ2-7	.	few	CASSQGPAGEQYF	TGTGCCAGCAGCCAAGGCCCAGCAGGCGAGCAGTACTTC
TRBV29-1	TRBJ2-7	TRBD1	few	CSVLQGAYEQYF	TGCAGCGTCCTACAGGGGGCCTACGAGCAGTACTTC
TRBV7-9	TRBJ2-1	TRBD2	.	CASSSGLARFF	TGTGCCAGCAGCTCAGGACTAGCAAGGTTCTTC
TRBV11-2	TRBJ2-5	TRBD1	few	CASSRTGSYQETQYF	TGTGCCAGCAGCAGGACAGGGTCCTACCAAGAGACCCAGTACTTC
TRBV20-1	TRBJ2-2	TRBD1	few	CSATTGGGTGELFF	TGCAGTGCAACCACAGGGGGCGGAACCGGGGAGCTGTTTTTT
TRBV7-2	TRBJ2-4	.	many	CASSLKAELTHIQYF	TGTGCCAGCAGCTTAAAGGCAGAGCTCACACACATTCAGTACTTC
TRBV7-2	TRBJ2-5	.	few	CASSRNGRDGETQYF	TGTGCCAGCAGCCGAAACGGGAGAGATGGGGAGACCCAGTACTTC
TRBV15	TRBJ1-1	.	.	CATSRVGSTEAFF	TGTGCCACCAGCAGAGTAGGGAGCACTGAAGCTTTCTTT
TRBV20-1	TRBJ2-1	TRBD2	few	CSAREFQTSGRVSSYNEQFF	TGCAGTGCTAGAGAGTTCCAGACTAGCGGGAGGGTTAGCTCCTACAATGAGCAGTTCTTC
TRBV11-2	TRBJ2-4	.	once	CASRTFGGAKNIQYF	TGTGCCAGCAGGACCTTTGGAGGGGCCAAAAACATTCAGTACTTC
TRBV29-1	TRBJ2-1	TRBD1	few	CSVEDGTGSSYNEQFF	TGCAGCGTTGAAGATGGGACAGGGAGCTCCTACAATGAGCAGTTCTTC